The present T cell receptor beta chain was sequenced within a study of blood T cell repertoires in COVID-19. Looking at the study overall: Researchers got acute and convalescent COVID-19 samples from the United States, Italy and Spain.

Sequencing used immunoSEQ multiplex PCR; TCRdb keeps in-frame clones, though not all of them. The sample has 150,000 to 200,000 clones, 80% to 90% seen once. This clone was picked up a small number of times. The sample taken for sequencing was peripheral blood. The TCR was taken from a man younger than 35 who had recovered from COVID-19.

The CDR3 spells CASSQGGGSGEQFF. Written as DNA, the CDR3 is TGTGCCAGCAGCCAAGGAGGAGGGAGCGGTGAGCAGTTCTTC. This chain uses TRBV3-1 (or the pseudogene TRBV3-2) with TRBJ2-1; a possible D gene is TRBD2 (6 bases). The CDR3 consists of 14 residues. Germline V gene lookup returns CDR1 LGHDT and CDR2 YNNKEL (reference sequence). Deletions cut 1 base from V and 9 bases from J, with 13 bases between.